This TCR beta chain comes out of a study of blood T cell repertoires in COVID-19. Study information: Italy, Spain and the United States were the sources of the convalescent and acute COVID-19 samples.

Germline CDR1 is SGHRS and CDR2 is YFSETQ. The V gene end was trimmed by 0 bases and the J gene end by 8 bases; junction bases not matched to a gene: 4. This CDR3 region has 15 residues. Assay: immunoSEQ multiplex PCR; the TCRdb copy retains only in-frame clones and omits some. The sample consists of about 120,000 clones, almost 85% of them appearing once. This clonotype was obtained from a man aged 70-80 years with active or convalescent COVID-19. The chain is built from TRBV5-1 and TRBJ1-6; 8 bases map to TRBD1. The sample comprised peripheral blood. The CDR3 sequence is CASSLAGQADSPLHF. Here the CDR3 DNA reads TGCGCCAGCAGCTTGGCGGGACAGGCGGATTCACCCCTCCACTTT.